This TCR beta chain came from a study of shared clonotypes between healthy human individuals. Sequencing used immunoSEQ multiplex PCR; TCRdb keeps in-frame clones, though not all of them. This sample yields roughly 2 million clones, of which about 94% are seen a single time; more than 0.1% belongs to the top ten. CDR3 length equals 14 residues. V was trimmed by 7 bases and J by 1 base, leaving 10 bases between them. Germline V gene lookup returns CDR1 MNHEY and CDR2 SVGAGI. Material: naive CD4+ T cells sorted from blood. Stated subset: CD45RA+ positively selected. This receptor was obtained from a man younger than 35 in good health. The chain joins TRBV6-5 to TRBJ2-2, with D tentatively TRBD1 (6 bases). The CDR3 bases are TGTGCCAGCACTACGGGACAGAACACCGGGGAGCTGTTTTTT. Its protein is CASTTGQNTGELFF.